This entry describes one T cell receptor beta chain. What it binds is not known. This CDR3 is built from 18 residues. Trimming took 3 bases from V and 0 from J, leaving 20 bases between them. The germline gives CDR1 LNHDA, CDR2 SQIVND (reference sequence). Sequenced by immunoSEQ multiplex PCR; TCRdb stores in-frame clones only, minus some. The sample carries fewer than 35,000 clones, about 80% recorded once. This sample stems from a study of memory CD4+ T cells and cytomegalovirus serostatus. Study conclusions and caveats: Median bootstrapped AUC for CMV status was just over 0.94 originally, around 0.91 US-trained. Each of 60 to 80 CMV-associated TCRbeta sequences occurred in one to five individuals.

Single viable CD3+CD4+CD8-CD45RO+ cells were sorted as the memory CD4+ T cells. The rearrangement links TRBV19 to TRBJ1-1; maybe TRBD1 (6 bases). Specimen: memory CD4+ T cells from blood. The TCR comes from an adult in good health and CMV-seronegative. The CDR3 here is CASSMEYRVALMNTEAFF. CDR3 bases: TGTGCCAGTAGTATGGAATACAGGGTGGCCCTGATGAACACTGAAGCTTTCTTT.